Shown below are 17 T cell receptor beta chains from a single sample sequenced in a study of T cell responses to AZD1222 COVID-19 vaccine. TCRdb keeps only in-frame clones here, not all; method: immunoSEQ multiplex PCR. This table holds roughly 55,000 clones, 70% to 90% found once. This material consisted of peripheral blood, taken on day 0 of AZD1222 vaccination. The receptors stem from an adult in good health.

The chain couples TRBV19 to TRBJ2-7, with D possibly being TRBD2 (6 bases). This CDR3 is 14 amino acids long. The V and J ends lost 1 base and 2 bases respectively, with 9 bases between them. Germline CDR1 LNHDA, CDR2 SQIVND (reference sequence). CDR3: CASSIGGNPYEQYF. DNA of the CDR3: TGTGCCAGTAGTATAGGCGGGAATCCCTACGAGCAGTACTTC.

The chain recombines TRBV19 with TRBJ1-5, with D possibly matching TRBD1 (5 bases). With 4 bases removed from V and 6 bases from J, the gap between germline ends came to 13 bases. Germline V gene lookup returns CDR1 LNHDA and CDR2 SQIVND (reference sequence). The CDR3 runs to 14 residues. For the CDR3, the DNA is TGTGCCAGTAGTACAGACAGAGCCGGTCAGCCCCAGCATTTT. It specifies CASSTDRAGQPQHF.

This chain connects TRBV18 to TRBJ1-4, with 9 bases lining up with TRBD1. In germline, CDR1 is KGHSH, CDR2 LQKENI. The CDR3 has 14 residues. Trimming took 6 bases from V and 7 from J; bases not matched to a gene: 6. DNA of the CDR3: TGTGCCAGCTCTCCTGGGACAGGGAGTGAAAAACTGTTTTTT. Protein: CASSPGTGSEKLFF.

Written as DNA, the CDR3 is TGTGCCAGCAGTTTCGGGGGGCCGGGGGAGCAGTACTTC. As protein: CASSFGGPGEQYF. J is TRBJ2-7 and V is TRBV12-3 or TRBV12-4; TRBD2 might be the D (7 bases). The CDR3 is 13 amino acids. V lost 3 bases to trimming and J lost 7 bases, with 13 bases between them.

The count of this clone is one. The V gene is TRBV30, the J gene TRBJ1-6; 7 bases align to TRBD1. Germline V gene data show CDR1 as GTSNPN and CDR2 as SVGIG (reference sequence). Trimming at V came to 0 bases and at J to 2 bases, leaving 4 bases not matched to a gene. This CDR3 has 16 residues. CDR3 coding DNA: TGTGCCTGGAGTGTACTTGGACAGGCCTATAATTCACCCCTCCACTTT. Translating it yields CAWSVLGQAYNSPLHF. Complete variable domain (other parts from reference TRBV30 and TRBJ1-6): SQTIHQWPATLVQPVGSPLSLECTVEGTSNPNLYWYRQAAGRGLQLLFYSVGIGQISSEVPQNLSASRPQDRQFILSSKKLLLSDSGFYLCAWSVLGQAYNSPLHFGNGTRLTVT.

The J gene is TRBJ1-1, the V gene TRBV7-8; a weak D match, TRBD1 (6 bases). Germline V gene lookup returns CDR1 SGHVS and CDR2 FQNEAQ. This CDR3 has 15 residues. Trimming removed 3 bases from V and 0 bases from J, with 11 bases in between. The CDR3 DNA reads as TGTGCCAGCAGCTTCAAACAGGGTATGAACACTGAAGCTTTCTTT. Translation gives CASSFKQGMNTEAFF.

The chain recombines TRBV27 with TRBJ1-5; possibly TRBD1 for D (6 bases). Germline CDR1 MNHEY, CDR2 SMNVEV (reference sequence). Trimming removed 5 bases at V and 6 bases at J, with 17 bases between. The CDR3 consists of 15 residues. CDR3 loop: CASSTFLGQGQPQHF. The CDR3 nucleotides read TGTGCCAGCAGTACGTTTCTGGGACAAGGTCAGCCCCAGCATTTT.

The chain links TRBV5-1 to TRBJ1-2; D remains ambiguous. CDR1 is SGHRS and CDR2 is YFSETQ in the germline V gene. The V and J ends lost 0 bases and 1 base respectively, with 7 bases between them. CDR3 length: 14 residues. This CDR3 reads CASSLEAHNYGYTF. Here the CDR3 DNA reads TGCGCCAGCAGCTTGGAGGCCCATAACTATGGCTACACCTTC.

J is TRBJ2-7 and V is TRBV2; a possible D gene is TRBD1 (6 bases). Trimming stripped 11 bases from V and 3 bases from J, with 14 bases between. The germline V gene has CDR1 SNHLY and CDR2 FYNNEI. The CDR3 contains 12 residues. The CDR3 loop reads CAGRTVGYEQYF. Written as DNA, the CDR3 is TGTGCCGGACGGACAGTCGGCTACGAGCAGTACTTC.

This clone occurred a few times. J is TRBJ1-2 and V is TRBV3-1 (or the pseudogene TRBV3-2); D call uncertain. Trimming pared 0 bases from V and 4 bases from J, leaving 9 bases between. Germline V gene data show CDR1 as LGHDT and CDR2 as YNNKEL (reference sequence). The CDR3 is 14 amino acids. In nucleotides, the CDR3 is TGTGCCAGCAGCCAAGAACGGCAGAGCTATGGCTACACCTTC. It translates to CASSQERQSYGYTF.

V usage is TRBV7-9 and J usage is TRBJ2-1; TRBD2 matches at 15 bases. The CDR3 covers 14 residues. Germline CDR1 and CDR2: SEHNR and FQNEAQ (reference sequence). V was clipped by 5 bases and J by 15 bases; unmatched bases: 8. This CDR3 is CASSTRTSGGAVFF. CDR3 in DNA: TGTGCCAGCAGCACCCGGACTAGCGGGGGGGCCGTGTTCTTC. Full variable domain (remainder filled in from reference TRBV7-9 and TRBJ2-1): DTGVSQNPRHKITKRGQNVTFRCDPISEHNRLYWYRQTLGQGPEFLTYFQNEAQLEKSRLLSDRFSAERPKGSFSTLEIQRTEQGDSAMYLCASSTRTSGGAVFFGPGTRLTVL.

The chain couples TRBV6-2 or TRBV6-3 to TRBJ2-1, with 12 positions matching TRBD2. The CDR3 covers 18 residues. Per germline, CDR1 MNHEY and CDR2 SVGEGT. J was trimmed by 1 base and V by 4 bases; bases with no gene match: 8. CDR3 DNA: TGTGCCAGCAGTTTCCATCGACTAGCGGGGGTATCCTACAATGAGCAGTTCTTC. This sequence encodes CASSFHRLAGVSYNEQFF.

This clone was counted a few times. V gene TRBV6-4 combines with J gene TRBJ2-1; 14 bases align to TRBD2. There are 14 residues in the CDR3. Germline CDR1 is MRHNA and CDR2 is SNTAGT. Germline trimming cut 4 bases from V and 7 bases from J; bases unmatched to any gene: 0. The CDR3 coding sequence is TGTGCCAGCAGTGGACTAGCGGGGGGGAATGAGCAGTTCTTC. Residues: CASSGLAGGNEQFF.

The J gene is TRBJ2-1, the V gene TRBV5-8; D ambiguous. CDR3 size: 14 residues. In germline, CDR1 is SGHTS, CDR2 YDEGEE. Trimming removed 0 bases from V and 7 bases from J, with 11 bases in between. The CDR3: CASSLVTVRNEQFF. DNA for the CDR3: TGTGCCAGCAGCTTGGTCACGGTCCGGAATGAGCAGTTCTTC.

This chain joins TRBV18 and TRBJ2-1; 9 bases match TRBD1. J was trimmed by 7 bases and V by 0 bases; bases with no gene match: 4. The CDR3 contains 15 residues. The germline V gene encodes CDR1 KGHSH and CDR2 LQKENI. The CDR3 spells CASSPPGQGGNEQFF. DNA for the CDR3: TGTGCCAGCTCACCACCGGGACAGGGCGGGAATGAGCAGTTCTTC.

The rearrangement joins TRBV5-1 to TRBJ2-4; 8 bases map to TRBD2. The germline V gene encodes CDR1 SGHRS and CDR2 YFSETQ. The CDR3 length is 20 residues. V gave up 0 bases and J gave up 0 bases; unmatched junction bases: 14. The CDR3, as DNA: TGCGCCAGCAGCTTGGAGCGCCCCTCACTAGCGGAGGTAGCCAAAAACATTCAGTACTTC. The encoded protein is CASSLERPSLAEVAKNIQYF.

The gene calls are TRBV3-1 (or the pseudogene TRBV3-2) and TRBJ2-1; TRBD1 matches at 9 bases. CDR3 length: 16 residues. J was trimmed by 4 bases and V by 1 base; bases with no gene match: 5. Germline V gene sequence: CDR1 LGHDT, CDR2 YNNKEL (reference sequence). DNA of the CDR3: TGTGCCAGCAGCCAAGGGGACAGGGTCAATTACAATGAGCAGTTCTTC. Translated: CASSQGDRVNYNEQFF.